A selection of T cell receptor beta chains follows, all from one sample in a study of blood T cell repertoires in COVID-19. Profiling relied on immunoSEQ multiplex PCR, and the TCRdb table lists in-frame clones only, not all of them. There are over 250,000 clones in the sample; approximately 88% occur only once, and 9.5% to 13% lies in the top ten. The sample taken for sequencing was peripheral blood. The receptors come from a woman in her sixties or seventies with COVID-19, enrolled during active disease. Both conserved end residues are part of each CDR3. The order of the fields is V gene, CDR3 length, D gene, clone size, J gene, CDR3 DNA, CDR3 protein. D genes are given only for firm matches. Some rows mark clone size as missing; the rest say once, few, many or name a class of expanded clone.

>TRBV4-2|15|NA|NA|TRBJ1-2
TGTGCCAGCAGCCAAGATAGCGGGGGGGACTATGGCTACACCTTC
CASSQDSGGDYGYTF
>TRBV6-5|14|TRBD2|NA|TRBJ2-3
TGTGCCAGTATTAGCGGGATAAGCACAGATACGCAGTATTTT
CASISGISTDTQYF
>TRBV11-2|18|TRBD1|NA|TRBJ2-1
TGTGCCAGCAGCTTAGATACATCCGGGACAGGGAGCCACAATGAGCAGTTCTTC
CASSLDTSGTGSHNEQFF
>TRBV19|17|NA|NA|TRBJ2-1
TGTGCCAGTAGTAGGTCGACACGGAGACTAACCGCCAATGAGCAGTTCTTC
CASSRSTRRLTANEQFF
>TRBV7-3|14|NA|NA|TRBJ1-1
TGTGCCAGCAGCTTAGCCAGGGTGTCCACTGAAGCTTTCTTT
CASSLARVSTEAFF
>TRBV6-5|13|TRBD1|NA|TRBJ2-7
TGTGCCAGCAGTCGGGACAGATTCTACGAGCAGTACTTC
CASSRDRFYEQYF
>TRBV3-1/TRBV3-2|17|TRBD2|NA|TRBJ2-2
TGTGCCAGCAGCCCCTCGATTAGCGGGAGCGGTACCGGGGAGCTGTTTTTT
CASSPSISGSGTGELFF
>TRBV28|16|NA|NA|TRBJ2-7
TGTGCCAGCAGTTCTGGCGCTTATCAGGGGCTCAACGAGCAGTACTTC
CASSSGAYQGLNEQYF
>TRBV28|17|TRBD1|few|TRBJ1-5
TGTGCCAGCAGTTCTTTAGCGGCAGGGGGAAGCAATCAGCCCCAGCATTTT
CASSSLAAGGSNQPQHF
>TRBV11-2|15|NA|NA|TRBJ1-5
TGTGCCAGCAGCTTAGGCAGGGTTGGCAATCAGCCCCAGCATTTT
CASSLGRVGNQPQHF
>TRBV9|14|NA|NA|TRBJ1-2
TGTGCCAGCAGCTCGATCAGGTCTAACTATGGCTACACCTTC
CASSSIRSNYGYTF
>TRBV15|15|TRBD2|NA|TRBJ2-3
TGTGCCACCAGCAGAGGGAACGGGAGGGCGGATACGCAGTATTTT
CATSRGNGRADTQYF
>TRBV7-3|16|TRBD1|NA|TRBJ1-2
TGTGCCAGCAGCTTACTGGGACAGGGTTTCGGGCATGGCTACACCTTC
CASSLLGQGFGHGYTF
>TRBV19|16|NA|few|TRBJ1-3
TGTGCCAGTAGTATGTTTTCAGGGGCCGCTGGAAACACCATATATTTT
CASSMFSGAAGNTIYF
>TRBV19|14|NA|once|TRBJ1-6
TGTGCCAGTAGTATGCAGGGTGGGAATTCACCCCTCCACTTT
CASSMQGGNSPLHF
>TRBV7-3|14|TRBD1|NA|TRBJ2-3
TGTGCCAGCAGCCTGACAGGGGGCACAGATACGCAGTATTTT
CASSLTGGTDTQYF
>TRBV5-4|14|TRBD2|NA|TRBJ2-7
TGTGCCAGCAGCCCTCGACTAGCGGGAGGCGAGCAGTACTTC
CASSPRLAGGEQYF
>TRBV6-5|15|TRBD1|NA|TRBJ2-2
TGTGCCAGCAGTTCAAAACAGGGGGCGTTCGGGGAGCTGTTTTTT
CASSSKQGAFGELFF
>TRBV27|13|NA|NA|TRBJ1-1
TGTGCCAGCAGTTATCTCCCCCCTACTGAAGCTTTCTTT
CASSYLPPTEAFF
>TRBV18|16|NA|NA|TRBJ2-7
TGTGCCAGCTCACCACGAACCCAGACACACGTCTACGAGCAGTACTTC
CASSPRTQTHVYEQYF
>TRBV6-5|14|NA|once|TRBJ2-7
TGTGCCAGCAATGTGGGAGGTAACGCCTACGAGCAGTACTTC
CASNVGGNAYEQYF
>TRBV19|14|NA|NA|TRBJ1-5
TGTGCCAGTAGTATTTCAGGGCGCAATCAGCCCCAGCATTTT
CASSISGRNQPQHF
>TRBV5-1|14|NA|NA|TRBJ1-1
TGCGCCAGCAGCCTACAGGGAAGCGAGGTTGCAGCTTTCTTT
CASSLQGSEVAAFF
>TRBV30|14|NA|NA|TRBJ1-1
TGTGCCTGGAGTGTGGCAGATTTGAACACTGAAGCTTTCTTT
CAWSVADLNTEAFF
>TRBV5-5|15|NA|NA|TRBJ2-7
TGTGCCAGCAGCCCGGAACGCGGCAGCCCCTACGAGCAGTACTTC
CASSPERGSPYEQYF
>TRBV28|14|NA|NA|TRBJ1-2
TGTGCCAGCAGGTCCGGGGGGGGCGTGGGACGTTACACCTTC
CASRSGGGVGRYTF
>TRBV28|14|NA|NA|TRBJ2-5
TGTGCCAGCAGCCCAGACCGAGGGAGAGAGACCCAGTACTTC
CASSPDRGRETQYF
>TRBV5-1|16|TRBD1|NA|TRBJ1-2
TGCGCCAGCAGCTCACTTACAGGGGGCCTTGGATATGGCTACACCTTC
CASSSLTGGLGYGYTF
>TRBV30|15|NA|NA|TRBJ1-4
TGTGCCTGGAGTCCACAGGGAGGGCTTAATGAAAAACTGTTTTTT
CAWSPQGGLNEKLFF
>TRBV29-1|14|TRBD1|NA|TRBJ1-1
TGCAGCGTCGTGACAGGGCTGTGGAACACTGAAGCTTTCTTT
CSVVTGLWNTEAFF
>TRBV2|14|NA|NA|TRBJ1-2
TGTGCCAGCAGTGAAGCTCGACAGGAGTATGGCTACACCTTC
CASSEARQEYGYTF
>TRBV11-2|13|TRBD1|NA|TRBJ1-2
TGTGCCAGCAGCTCGACAGGGCTTGGAGGCTACACCTTC
CASSSTGLGGYTF
>TRBV28|15|NA|NA|TRBJ1-2
TGTGCCAGCAGTTTTGCGGGGAAAGGTTCGAATGGCTACACCTTC
CASSFAGKGSNGYTF
>TRBV11-1|14|NA|NA|TRBJ1-6
TGTGCCAGCAGACAGTTCAGAGAAAATTCACCCCTCCACTTT
CASRQFRENSPLHF
>TRBV28|16|TRBD1|NA|TRBJ1-1
TGTGCCAGCAGTTTAGACAGGGGTCGGTCGAACACTGAAGCTTTCTTT
CASSLDRGRSNTEAFF